This T cell receptor (beta chain) was sequenced in a study of blood T cell repertoires in COVID-19. Study-wide context: The study drew acute and convalescent COVID-19 samples from the United States, Italy and Spain.

The germline V gene encodes CDR1 GTSNPN and CDR2 SVGIG (reference sequence). V lost 1 base and J lost 6; bases outside the gene matches: 0. CDR3 length: 11 residues. Assay: immunoSEQ multiplex PCR; the TCRdb copy retains only in-frame clones and omits some. The data show some 67,000 clones, just over 90% seen once. The sequenced sample was peripheral blood. This TCR was recovered from a woman between 18 and 29 years old with acute or convalescent COVID-19. The chain is built from TRBV30 and TRBJ2-7, with 7 bases identical to TRBD1. The CDR3 sequence is CAWSEGAEQYF. CDR3 coding DNA: TGTGCCTGGAGTGAGGGGGCCGAGCAGTACTTC.